This TCR beta chain was sequenced in a study of blood T cell repertoires in COVID-19. Study in general: PBMCs, B-cell-depleted T cells, or T cells provided the cDNA or gDNA that made up the material.

In the study's own analysis: Reference gene primer amplification in the assay estimated nucleated cell counts. The assay was immunoSEQ multiplex PCR, and TCRdb's table has in-frame clones only and misses some. The V and J calls and the clone size are those of that table, but D and trimming were determined from the DNA. The table has some 340,000 clones, 90% seen once. The CDR3 runs to 12 residues. Trimming pared 5 bases from V and 11 bases from J, leaving 12 bases between. Participants spanned ages roughly 18 to 90 years and resided in roughly 26 US areas. Clinical history reported by participants formed the basis on which cohorts were assigned.

The J gene is TRBJ1-4, the V gene TRBV12-3 or TRBV12-4; D is perhaps TRBD1 (5 bases). Specimen: PBMCs or T cells enriched from blood (not recorded which). The sequence was obtained from a woman younger than 45 who had been exposed to COVID-19. The chain's CDR3 is CASSPSGGKLFF. Written as DNA, the CDR3 is TGTGCCAGCAGTCCATCGGGGGGGAAACTGTTTTTT.